This is a list of T cell receptor beta chains from one sample in a study of Graves' ophthalmopathy and Graves' hyperthyroidism. TCRdb processed the multiplex PCR reads anew with MiXCR; each CDR3 protein has one entry. Altogether about 1.2 million distinct CDR3 sequences are present, around a third being singletons, with the ten largest covering over 8.5%. Sample: peripheral blood or thyroid tissue (not recorded which). The receptors here all came from an adult man with Graves' hyperthyroidism. Both conserved end residues are part of each CDR3. A D gene is named only where the DNA matches it firmly. Expanded clones get a size class; other rows say once, few or many, or leave the size out.

D gene: NA; CDR3 length: 17; J gene: TRBJ2-6; clone size: NA; V gene: TRBV10-3; CDR3 protein: CAISESISGVGANVLTF; CDR3 DNA: TGTGCCATCAGTGAGTCGATTTCTGGGGTTGGGGCCAACGTCCTGACTTTC
D gene: NA; CDR3 length: 14; J gene: TRBJ1-2; clone size: NA; V gene: TRBV25-1; CDR3 protein: CATSDAGTIYGYTF; CDR3 DNA: TGTGCCACCAGTGATGCCGGGACCATTTATGGCTACACCTTC
D gene: NA; CDR3 length: 13; J gene: TRBJ1-5; clone size: few; V gene: TRBV7-9; CDR3 protein: CASSSEGGQPQHF; CDR3 DNA: TGTGCCAGCAGCTCCGAGGGTGGTCAGCCCCAGCATTTT
D gene: NA; CDR3 length: 13; J gene: TRBJ2-7; clone size: NA; V gene: TRBV2; CDR3 protein: CASSVLQTYEQYF; CDR3 DNA: TGTGCCAGCAGTGTACTACAGACCTACGAGCAGTACTTC
D gene: NA; CDR3 length: 14; J gene: TRBJ1-2; clone size: few; V gene: TRBV11-2; CDR3 protein: CASSLNSGAGGYTF; CDR3 DNA: TGTGCCAGCAGCTTGAATTCAGGGGCTGGTGGCTACACCTTC
D gene: TRBD1; CDR3 length: 15; J gene: TRBJ1-4; clone size: NA; V gene: TRBV25-1; CDR3 protein: CASSPRDSVNEKLFF; CDR3 DNA: TGTGCCAGCTCACCACGGGACAGCGTCAATGAAAAACTGTTTTTT
D gene: TRBD2; CDR3 length: 17; J gene: TRBJ2-2; clone size: NA; V gene: TRBV20-1; CDR3 protein: CSARPRLAGENTGELFF; CDR3 DNA: TGCAGTGCTAGACCTCGACTAGCGGGGGAGAACACCGGGGAGCTGTTTTTT
D gene: TRBD2; CDR3 length: 16; J gene: TRBJ2-5; clone size: NA; V gene: TRBV25-1; CDR3 protein: CASSARVPGLQETQYF; CDR3 DNA: TGTGCCAGCAGTGCTAGAGTACCGGGACTACAAGAGACCCAGTACTTC
D gene: NA; CDR3 length: 12; J gene: TRBJ1-1; clone size: NA; V gene: TRBV20-1; CDR3 protein: CRAGGARTEAFF; CDR3 DNA: TGCAGGGCTGGGGGGGCTAGGACTGAAGCTTTCTTT
D gene: TRBD2; CDR3 length: 16; J gene: TRBJ2-7; clone size: NA; V gene: TRBV10-2; CDR3 protein: CASSAGLAEVSYEQYF; CDR3 DNA: TGCGCCAGCAGTGCCGGGCTAGCGGAGGTCTCCTACGAGCAGTACTTC
D gene: NA; CDR3 length: 13; J gene: TRBJ2-5; clone size: NA; V gene: TRBV18; CDR3 protein: CASSETLQETQYF; CDR3 DNA: TGTGCCAGCTCGGAGACACTACAAGAGACCCAGTACTTC
D gene: NA; CDR3 length: 14; J gene: TRBJ1-2; clone size: few; V gene: TRBV29-1; CDR3 protein: CSVGTETANYGCTF; CDR3 DNA: TGCAGCGTTGGGACAGAAACAGCTAACTATGGCTGCACCTTC
D gene: NA; CDR3 length: 15; J gene: TRBJ1-4; clone size: NA; V gene: TRBV7-9; CDR3 protein: CASSLPRGKNEKLFF; CDR3 DNA: TGTGCCAGCAGCTTACCCCGGGGCAAGAATGAAAAACTGTTTTTT
D gene: NA; CDR3 length: 13; J gene: TRBJ2-7; clone size: NA; V gene: TRBV10-3; CDR3 protein: CAISEPSTYEQYF; CDR3 DNA: TGTGCCATCAGTGAGCCCTCGACCTACGAGCAGTACTTC
D gene: NA; CDR3 length: 14; J gene: TRBJ1-1; clone size: once; V gene: TRBV7-2; CDR3 protein: CASRQAAGNTEAFF; CDR3 DNA: TGTGCCAGCAGGCAAGCGGCGGGGAACACTGAAGCTTTCTTT
D gene: TRBD1; CDR3 length: 12; J gene: TRBJ1-6; clone size: many; V gene: TRBV29-1; CDR3 protein: CSAGQGNSPLHF; CDR3 DNA: TGCAGCGCGGGACAGGGCAATTCACCCCTCCACTTT
D gene: NA; CDR3 length: 15; J gene: TRBJ1-1; clone size: once; V gene: TRBV25-1; CDR3 protein: CASSVETVFLTEAFF; CDR3 DNA: TGTGCCAGCAGCGTCGAGACAGTCTTCCTCACTGAAGCTTTCTTT
D gene: TRBD1; CDR3 length: 17; J gene: TRBJ1-3; clone size: few; V gene: TRBV10-3; CDR3 protein: CAISEFKTGVTGNTIYF; CDR3 DNA: TGTGCCATCAGTGAGTTTAAAACAGGGGTAACTGGAAACACCATATATTTT
D gene: TRBD1; CDR3 length: 14; J gene: TRBJ2-7; clone size: many; V gene: TRBV14; CDR3 protein: CASSHGQGAYEQYF; CDR3 DNA: TGTGCCAGCAGCCACGGACAGGGGGCATACGAGCAGTACTTC
D gene: TRBD2; CDR3 length: 18; J gene: TRBJ2-5; clone size: few; V gene: TRBV4-3; CDR3 protein: CASSQWDAGLADQETQYF; CDR3 DNA: TGCGCCAGCAGCCAATGGGACGCGGGACTAGCGGACCAAGAGACCCAGTACTTC
D gene: NA; CDR3 length: 12; J gene: TRBJ2-7; clone size: NA; V gene: TRBV6-5; CDR3 protein: CASKGAGFEQYF; CDR3 DNA: TGTGCCAGCAAGGGTGCAGGGTTTGAGCAGTACTTC
D gene: NA; CDR3 length: 14; J gene: TRBJ1-2; clone size: many; V gene: TRBV5-1; CDR3 protein: CASSFEGSDYGYTF; CDR3 DNA: TGCGCCAGCAGCTTTGAGGGCTCCGACTATGGCTACACCTTC
D gene: TRBD2; CDR3 length: 15; J gene: TRBJ2-7; clone size: many; V gene: TRBV7-2; CDR3 protein: CASSPGQPSGSEQYF; CDR3 DNA: TGTGCCAGCAGCCCCGGGCAGCCTAGCGGCTCCGAGCAGTACTTC
D gene: NA; CDR3 length: 15; J gene: TRBJ2-6; clone size: many; V gene: TRBV5-1; CDR3 protein: CASSLTGSGANVLTF; CDR3 DNA: TGTGCCAGCAGCTTAACGGGTTCTGGGGCCAACGTCCTGACTTTC
D gene: NA; CDR3 length: 16; J gene: TRBJ1-5; clone size: many; V gene: TRBV20-1; CDR3 protein: CSALQGGSHSNQPQHF; CDR3 DNA: TGCAGTGCACTACAGGGAGGCTCTCATAGCAATCAGCCCCAGCATTTT
D gene: TRBD2; CDR3 length: 17; J gene: TRBJ2-7; clone size: many; V gene: TRBV10-3; CDR3 protein: CAISESGLAEPGNEQYF; CDR3 DNA: TGTGCCATCAGTGAGTCCGGGCTAGCGGAACCAGGGAACGAGCAGTACTTC
D gene: NA; CDR3 length: 13; J gene: TRBJ1-4; clone size: once; V gene: TRBV10-2; CDR3 protein: CASSERADEELFF; CDR3 DNA: TGCGCCAGCAGTGAGAGGGCGGACGAGGAACTGTTTTTT
D gene: TRBD1; CDR3 length: 13; J gene: TRBJ2-7; clone size: NA; V gene: TRBV10-1; CDR3 protein: CASSAGTGNEQYF; CDR3 DNA: TGCGCCAGCAGTGCAGGGACAGGGAACGAGCAGTACTTC
D gene: TRBD1; CDR3 length: 12; J gene: TRBJ2-5; clone size: NA; V gene: TRBV20-1; CDR3 protein: CSAGTGVQPQYF; CDR3 DNA: TGCAGTGCCGGGACAGGGGTGCAGCCCCAGTACTTC
D gene: NA; CDR3 length: 14; J gene: TRBJ1-1; clone size: NA; V gene: TRBV4-3; CDR3 protein: CASSREAMNTEAFF; CDR3 DNA: TGCGCCAGCAGCCGCGAGGCGATGAACACTGAAGCTTTCTTT
D gene: NA; CDR3 length: 14; J gene: TRBJ2-7; clone size: NA; V gene: TRBV30; CDR3 protein: CAWSVSSGSYEQYF; CDR3 DNA: TGTGCCTGGAGTGTCTCAAGCGGTTCCTACGAGCAGTACTTC
D gene: NA; CDR3 length: 16; J gene: TRBJ2-2; clone size: NA; V gene: TRBV10-3; CDR3 protein: CASSHSTGTNTGELFF; CDR3 DNA: TGTGCCAGCAGCCATTCTACAGGGACGAACACCGGGGAGCTGTTTTTT
D gene: TRBD1; CDR3 length: 14; J gene: TRBJ1-1; clone size: many; V gene: TRBV19; CDR3 protein: CASSIGQGNTEAFF; CDR3 DNA: TGTGCCAGTAGTATAGGACAGGGGAACACTGAAGCTTTCTTT
D gene: NA; CDR3 length: 13; J gene: TRBJ2-5; clone size: many; V gene: TRBV29-1; CDR3 protein: CSFLGGWSETQYF; CDR3 DNA: TGCAGCTTCCTAGGGGGGTGGTCAGAGACCCAGTACTTC
D gene: TRBD1; CDR3 length: 18; J gene: TRBJ2-7; clone size: NA; V gene: TRBV7-8; CDR3 protein: CASSSGQGATGVKNEQYF; CDR3 DNA: TGTGCCAGCAGCTCCGGACAGGGGGCTACGGGAGTAAAGAACGAGCAGTACTTC
D gene: NA; CDR3 length: 14; J gene: TRBJ1-5; clone size: many; V gene: TRBV3-1; CDR3 protein: CASSQGIQHQPQHF; CDR3 DNA: TGTGCCAGCAGCCAAGGGATACAGCATCAGCCCCAGCATTTT
D gene: NA; CDR3 length: 18; J gene: TRBJ1-6; clone size: NA; V gene: TRBV2; CDR3 protein: CASSSASGRVRFNSPLHF; CDR3 DNA: TGTGCCAGCTCATCCGCCTCGGGCAGGGTGCGGTTCAATTCACCCCTCCACTTT
D gene: TRBD1; CDR3 length: 14; J gene: TRBJ2-7; clone size: many; V gene: TRBV7-2; CDR3 protein: CASRHRDRSHEQYF; CDR3 DNA: TGTGCCAGCAGACACCGGGACAGGAGCCACGAGCAGTACTTC
D gene: NA; CDR3 length: 14; J gene: TRBJ2-7; clone size: many; V gene: TRBV12-3/TRBV12-4; CDR3 protein: CASSLAIKDGVQYF; CDR3 DNA: TGTGCCAGCAGTTTAGCGATAAAGGATGGGGTACAGTACTTC
D gene: NA; CDR3 length: 17; J gene: TRBJ1-1; clone size: NA; V gene: TRBV12-3/TRBV12-4; CDR3 protein: CASSLVGGSGASTEAFF; CDR3 DNA: TGTGCCAGCAGTTTAGTAGGGGGTTCGGGGGCGTCCACTGAAGCTTTCTTT
D gene: NA; CDR3 length: 17; J gene: TRBJ1-5; clone size: few; V gene: TRBV19; CDR3 protein: CASSAGSGGPGNQPQHF; CDR3 DNA: TGTGCCAGTAGTGCCGGGTCGGGTGGGCCCGGCAATCAGCCCCAGCATTTT
D gene: TRBD1; CDR3 length: 13; J gene: TRBJ1-2; clone size: few; V gene: TRBV12-3/TRBV12-4; CDR3 protein: CASSFDRGVGYTF; CDR3 DNA: TGTGCCAGCAGTTTTGACAGGGGAGTCGGCTACACCTTC
D gene: NA; CDR3 length: 13; J gene: TRBJ2-2; clone size: NA; V gene: TRBV4-2; CDR3 protein: CASSLVLARELFF; CDR3 DNA: TGTGCCAGCAGCTTAGTGCTAGCGAGGGAGCTGTTTTTT